Each of the 3 T cell receptor beta chains below was sequenced from the same sample in a study of CD8+ T cells in alopecia areata. Reverse transcription of extracted RNA yielded cDNA, which provided the sequencing template. Clones were read by immunoSEQ multiplex PCR, and TCRdb kept only the in-frame ones, dropping some. The repertoire consists of more than 90,000 clones, none detected only once. The sample taken for sequencing was lesional skin. The receptors were sampled from a C3H/HeJ mouse with alopecia areata. This mouse strain has H2-k as its MHC haplotype.

This clone has just a few counts. Gene names and germline refer to mouse. The CDR3 end is not reached by the read, which stops 4 residues before it; the germline J gene fills it in. The chain joins TRBV19 to TRBJ1-2; D call uncertain. Trimming removed 3 bases from V and 2 bases from J, with 8 bases in between. Germline values: CDR1 FNHDT, CDR2 SITEND (reference sequence). CDR3 length: 13 amino acids. Partial CDR3 DNA: TGTGCCAGCAGTACTGGGGTGAACTCC. Residues: CASSTGVNS. The CDR3 as a whole reads CASSTGVNSDYTF.

Comments on this clone: Gene names and germline match the mouse. The CDR3 goes on 4 residues after the read ends, and that part is filled in from the germline J gene. The chain recombines TRBV1 with TRBJ2-1; a possible D gene is TRBD1 (6 bases). This CDR3 has 14 residues. Between the trimmed V and J ends, which lost 4 bases and 4 bases, there was a span of 11 bases. CDR1 and CDR2 from the germline V gene are NSQYPW and LRSPGD (reference sequence). CDR3 bases read: TGCACCTGCAGTGGATCAGGGGAGTATGCT. This sequence encodes CTCSGSGEYA. The full-length CDR3 reads as CTCSGSGEYAEQFF.

This clone was counted only a few times. Gene names follow the mouse nomenclature. With the read ending 4 residues before the CDR3 end, the germline J gene is used to fill in that end. The chain employs TRBV1 and TRBJ2-7; TRBD2 might be the D (6 bases). From germline, CDR1 is NSQYPW and CDR2 LRSPGD (reference sequence). CDR3 size: 15 residues. The CDR3 DNA, read in part, is TGCACCTGCAGTGGGCCGGGACTCTCTACTTAT. Translating gives CTCSGPGLSTY. The entire CDR3 protein is CTCSGPGLSTYEQYF.